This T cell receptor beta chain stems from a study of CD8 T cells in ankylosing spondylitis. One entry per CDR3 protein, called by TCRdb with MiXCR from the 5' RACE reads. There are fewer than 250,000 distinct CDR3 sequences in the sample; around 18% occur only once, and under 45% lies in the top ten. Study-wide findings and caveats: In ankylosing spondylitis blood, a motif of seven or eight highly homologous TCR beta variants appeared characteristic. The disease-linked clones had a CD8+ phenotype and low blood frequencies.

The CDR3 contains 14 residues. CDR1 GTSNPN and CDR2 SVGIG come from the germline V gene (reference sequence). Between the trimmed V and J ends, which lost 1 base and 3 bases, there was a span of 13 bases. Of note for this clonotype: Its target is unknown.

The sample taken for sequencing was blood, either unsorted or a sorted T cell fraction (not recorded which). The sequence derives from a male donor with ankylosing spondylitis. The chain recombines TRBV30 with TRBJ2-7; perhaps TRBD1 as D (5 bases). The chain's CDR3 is CAWSETVDSYEQYF. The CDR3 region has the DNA TGTGCCTGGAGTGAAACCGTAGACAGCTACGAGCAGTACTTC.